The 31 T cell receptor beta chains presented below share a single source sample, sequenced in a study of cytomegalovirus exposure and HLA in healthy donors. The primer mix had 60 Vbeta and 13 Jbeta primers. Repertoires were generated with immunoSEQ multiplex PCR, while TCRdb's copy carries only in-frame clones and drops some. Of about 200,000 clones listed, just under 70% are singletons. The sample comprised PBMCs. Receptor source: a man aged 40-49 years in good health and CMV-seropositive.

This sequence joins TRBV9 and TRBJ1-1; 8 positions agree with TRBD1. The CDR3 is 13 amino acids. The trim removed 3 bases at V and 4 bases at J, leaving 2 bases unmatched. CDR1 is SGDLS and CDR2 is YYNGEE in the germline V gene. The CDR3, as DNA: TGTGCCAGCAGCGGACAGGGGAGCACTGAAGCTTTCTTT. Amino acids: CASSGQGSTEAFF.

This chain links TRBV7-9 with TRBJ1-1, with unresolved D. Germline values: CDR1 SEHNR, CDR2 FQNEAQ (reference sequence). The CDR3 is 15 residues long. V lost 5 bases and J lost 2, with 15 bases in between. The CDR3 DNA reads TGTGCCAGCAGCCTAACCTTGAGAGGAAACACTGAAGCTTTCTTT. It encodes CASSLTLRGNTEAFF. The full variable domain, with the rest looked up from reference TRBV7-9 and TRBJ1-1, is DTGVSQNPRHKITKRGQNVTFRCDPISEHNRLYWYRQTLGQGPEFLTYFQNEAQLEKSRLLSDRFSAERPKGSFSTLEIQRTEQGDSAMYLCASSLTLRGNTEAFFGQGTRLTVV.

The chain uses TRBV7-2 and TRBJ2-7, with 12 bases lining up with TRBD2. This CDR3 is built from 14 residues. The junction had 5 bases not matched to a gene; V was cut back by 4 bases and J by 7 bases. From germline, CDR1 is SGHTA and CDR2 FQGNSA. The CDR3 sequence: CASSWGLAGGEQYF. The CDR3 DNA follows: TGTGCCAGCAGCTGGGGACTAGCGGGCGGAGAGCAGTACTTC.

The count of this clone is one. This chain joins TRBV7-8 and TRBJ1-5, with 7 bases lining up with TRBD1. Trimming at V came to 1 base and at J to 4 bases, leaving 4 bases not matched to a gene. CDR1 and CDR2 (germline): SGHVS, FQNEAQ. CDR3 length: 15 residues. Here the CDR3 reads CASSLETGRNQPQHF. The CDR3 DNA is TGTGCCAGCAGCTTAGAGACAGGGCGGAATCAGCCCCAGCATTTT.

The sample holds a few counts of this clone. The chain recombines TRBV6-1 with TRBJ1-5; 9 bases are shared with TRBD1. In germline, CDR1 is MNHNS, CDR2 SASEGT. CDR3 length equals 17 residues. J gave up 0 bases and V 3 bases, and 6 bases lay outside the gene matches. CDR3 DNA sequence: TGTGCCAGCAGTGACGTCCCGGGACAGGGTAGCAATCAGCCCCAGCATTTT. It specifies CASSDVPGQGSNQPQHF.

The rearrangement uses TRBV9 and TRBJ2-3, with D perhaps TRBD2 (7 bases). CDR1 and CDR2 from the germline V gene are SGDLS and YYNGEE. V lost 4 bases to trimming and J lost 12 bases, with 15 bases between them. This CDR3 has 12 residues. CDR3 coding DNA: TGTGCCAGCAGCTATAATGGGGGGGCCCAGTATTTT. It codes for CASSYNGGAQYF.

The CDR3 sequence is CASSVGPEGNTEAFF. DNA for the CDR3: TGTGCCAGCAGCGTAGGTCCAGAGGGGAACACTGAAGCTTTCTTT. This chain joins TRBV9 and TRBJ1-1, with unresolved D. Trimming removed 0 bases at V and 1 base at J, with 10 bases between. Looked up from germline, CDR1 is SGDLS and CDR2 is YYNGEE. The CDR3 runs to 15 residues. Supplemented by reference TRBV9 and TRBJ1-1, the full variable domain reads DSGVTQTPKHLITATGQRVTLRCSPRSGDLSVYWYQQSLDQGLQFLIQYYNGEERAKGNILERFSAQQFPDLHSELNLSSLELGDSALYFCASSVGPEGNTEAFFGQGTRLTVV.

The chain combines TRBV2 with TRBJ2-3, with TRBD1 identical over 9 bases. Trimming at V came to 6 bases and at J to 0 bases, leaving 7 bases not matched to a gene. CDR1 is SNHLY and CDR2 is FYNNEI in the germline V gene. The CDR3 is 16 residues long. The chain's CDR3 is CASRDAGTGSTDTQYF. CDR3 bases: TGTGCCAGCAGGGACGCCGGGACAGGGAGCACAGATACGCAGTATTTT.

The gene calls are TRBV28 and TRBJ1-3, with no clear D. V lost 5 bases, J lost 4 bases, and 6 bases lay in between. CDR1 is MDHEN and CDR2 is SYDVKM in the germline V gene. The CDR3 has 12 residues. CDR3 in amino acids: CASSGEGNTIYF. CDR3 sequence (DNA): TGTGCCAGCAGTGGAGAGGGAAACACCATATATTTT.

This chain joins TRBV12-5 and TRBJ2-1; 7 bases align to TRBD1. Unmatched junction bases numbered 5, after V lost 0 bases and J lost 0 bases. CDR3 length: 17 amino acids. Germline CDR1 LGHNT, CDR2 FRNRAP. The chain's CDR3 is CASGLVPGGFSYNEQFF. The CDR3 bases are TGTGCTAGTGGTTTGGTACCAGGGGGATTCTCCTACAATGAGCAGTTCTTC.

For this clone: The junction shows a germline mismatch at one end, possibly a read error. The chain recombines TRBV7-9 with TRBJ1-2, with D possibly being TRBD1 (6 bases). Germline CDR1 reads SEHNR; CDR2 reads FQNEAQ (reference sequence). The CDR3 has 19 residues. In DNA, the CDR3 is TGTTCCAGCAGCTTAGGGTCTGGCAGGGGCCTCGGGACGGGCGAGGGCTACACCTTC. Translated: CSSSLGSGRGLGTGEGYTF.

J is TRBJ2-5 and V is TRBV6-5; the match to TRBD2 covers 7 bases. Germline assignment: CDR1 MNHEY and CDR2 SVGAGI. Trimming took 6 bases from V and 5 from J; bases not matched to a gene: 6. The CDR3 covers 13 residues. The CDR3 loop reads CASRGVGRETQYF. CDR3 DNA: TGTGCCAGCAGGGGGGTCGGGAGGGAGACCCAGTACTTC.

The CDR3 region has the DNA TGTGCCAGCAGCTCACAGGGCACCGGGGAGCTGTTTTTT. Translating it yields CASSSQGTGELFF. This chain connects TRBV7-9 to TRBJ2-2, with a possible D match to TRBD1 (6 bases). With 4 bases removed from V and 4 bases from J, the gap between germline ends came to 7 bases. The CDR3 consists of 13 residues. Germline-derived CDR1 and CDR2 are SEHNR and FQNEAQ (reference sequence).

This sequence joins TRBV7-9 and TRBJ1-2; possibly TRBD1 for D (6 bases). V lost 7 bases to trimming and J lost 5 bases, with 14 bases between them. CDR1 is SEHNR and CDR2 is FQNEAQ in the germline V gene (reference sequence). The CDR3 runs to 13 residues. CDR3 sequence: CASMDRLRYGYTF. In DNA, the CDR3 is TGTGCCAGCATGGACAGACTACGTTATGGCTACACCTTC.

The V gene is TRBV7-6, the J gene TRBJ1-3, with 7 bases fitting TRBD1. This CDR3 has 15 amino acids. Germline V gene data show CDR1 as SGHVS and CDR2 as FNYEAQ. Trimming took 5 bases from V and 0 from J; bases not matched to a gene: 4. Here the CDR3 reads CASSPSGGSGNTIYF. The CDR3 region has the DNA TGTGCCAGCAGCCCATCAGGGGGCTCTGGAAACACCATATATTTT.

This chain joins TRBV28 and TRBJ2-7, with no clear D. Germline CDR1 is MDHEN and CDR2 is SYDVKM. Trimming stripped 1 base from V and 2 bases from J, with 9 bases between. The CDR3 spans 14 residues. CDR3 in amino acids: CASSLFAPTYEQYF. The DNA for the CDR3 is TGTGCCAGCAGTTTATTTGCCCCTACCTACGAGCAGTACTTC.

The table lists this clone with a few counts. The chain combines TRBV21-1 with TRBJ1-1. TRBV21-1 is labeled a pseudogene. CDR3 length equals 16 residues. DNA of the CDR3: TGTGCCAGCAGCACACGCGGGAAGGGGAATTGCACTGAAGCTTTCTTT. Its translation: CASSTRGKGNCTEAFF.

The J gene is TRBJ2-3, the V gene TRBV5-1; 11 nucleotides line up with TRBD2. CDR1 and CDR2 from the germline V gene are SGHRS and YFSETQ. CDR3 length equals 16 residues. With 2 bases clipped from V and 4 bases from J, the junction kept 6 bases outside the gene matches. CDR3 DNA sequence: TGCGCCAGCAGCTTCTCGACTAGCGGGGAGGCAGATACGCAGTATTTT. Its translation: CASSFSTSGEADTQYF.

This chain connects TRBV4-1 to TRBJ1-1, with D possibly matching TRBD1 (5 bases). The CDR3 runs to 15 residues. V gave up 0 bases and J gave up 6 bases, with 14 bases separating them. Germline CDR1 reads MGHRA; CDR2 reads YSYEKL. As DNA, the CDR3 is TGCGCCAGCAGCCAAGATCCGACAGACCGGTCTGAAGCTTTCTTT. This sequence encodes CASSQDPTDRSEAFF.

CDR3 amino acids: CASRSGLAGGGTQYF. The CDR3 DNA sequence: TGTGCCAGCAGATCCGGACTAGCGGGGGGTGGTACGCAGTATTTT. The rearrangement uses TRBV7-2 and TRBJ2-3, with 14 bases lining up with TRBD2. J lost 8 bases, V lost 6 bases, and 7 bases had no gene match. CDR3 length: 15 amino acids. CDR1 and CDR2 (germline): SGHTA, FQGNSA.

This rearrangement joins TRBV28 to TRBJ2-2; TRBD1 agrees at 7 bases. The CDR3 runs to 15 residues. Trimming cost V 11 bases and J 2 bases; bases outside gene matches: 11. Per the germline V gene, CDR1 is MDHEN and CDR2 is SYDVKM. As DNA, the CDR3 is TGTGCCTCACAATCCGGGACAGCAAACACCGGGGAGCTGTTTTTT. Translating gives CASQSGTANTGELFF.

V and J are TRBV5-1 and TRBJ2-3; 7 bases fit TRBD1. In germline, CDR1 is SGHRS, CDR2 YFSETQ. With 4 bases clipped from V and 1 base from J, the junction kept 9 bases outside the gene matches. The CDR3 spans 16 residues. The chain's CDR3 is CASSTGGQAGTDTQYF. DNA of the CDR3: TGCGCCAGCAGCACCGGAGGACAGGCCGGCACAGATACGCAGTATTTT. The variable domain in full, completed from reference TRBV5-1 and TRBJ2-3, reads KAGVTQTPRYLIKTRGQQVTLSCSPISGHRSVSWYQQTPGQGLQFLFEYFSETQRNKGNFPGRFSGRQFSNSRSEMNVSTLELGDSALYLCASSTGGQAGTDTQYFGPGTRLTVL.

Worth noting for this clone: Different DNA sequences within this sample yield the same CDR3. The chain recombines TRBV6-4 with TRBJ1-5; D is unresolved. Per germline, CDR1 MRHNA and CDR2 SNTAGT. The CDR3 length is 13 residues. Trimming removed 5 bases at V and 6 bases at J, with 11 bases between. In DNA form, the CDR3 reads TGTGCCAGCAGTCCGGAGGAGGGTCAGCCCCAGCATTTT. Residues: CASSPEEGQPQHF.

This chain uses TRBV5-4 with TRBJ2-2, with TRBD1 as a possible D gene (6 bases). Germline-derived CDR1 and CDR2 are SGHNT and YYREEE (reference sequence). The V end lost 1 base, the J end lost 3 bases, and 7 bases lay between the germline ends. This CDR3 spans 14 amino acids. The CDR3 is CASSLRTDTGELFF. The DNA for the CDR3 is TGTGCCAGCAGCTTGAGGACAGACACCGGGGAGCTGTTTTTT.

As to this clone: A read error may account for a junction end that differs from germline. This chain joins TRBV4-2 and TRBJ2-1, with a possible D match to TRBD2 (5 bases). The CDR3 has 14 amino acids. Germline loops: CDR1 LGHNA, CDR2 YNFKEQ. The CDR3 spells CASSQPGSPNAQFF. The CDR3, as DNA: TGTGCCAGCAGCCAACCTGGGAGTCCGAATGCGCAGTTCTTC.

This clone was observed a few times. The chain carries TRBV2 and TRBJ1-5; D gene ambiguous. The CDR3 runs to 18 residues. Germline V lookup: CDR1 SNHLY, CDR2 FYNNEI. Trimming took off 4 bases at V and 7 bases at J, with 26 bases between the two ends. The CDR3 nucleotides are TGTGCCAGCAGTGGTAGGATTGGCGGGGTGCAGGTCCCCCAGCCCCAGCATTTT. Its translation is CASSGRIGGVQVPQPQHF. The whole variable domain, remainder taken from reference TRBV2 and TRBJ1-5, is EPEVTQTPSHQVTQMGQEVILRCVPISNHLYFYWYRQILGQKVEFLVSFYNNEISEKSEIFDDQFSVERPDGSNFTLKIRSTKLEDSAMYFCASSGRIGGVQVPQPQHFGDGTRLSIL.

The CDR3 coding sequence is TGTGCCAGCAGTTACTCGGGACAGGGTGAAGCTTTCTTT. It encodes CASSYSGQGEAFF. V and J are TRBV6-6 and TRBJ1-1; TRBD1 matches at 9 bases. Looked up from germline, CDR1 is MNHNY and CDR2 is SVGAGI (reference sequence). Losses at the gene ends were 0 bases for V and 7 bases for J; bases not matched to a gene: 0. The CDR3 sequence is 13 residues long.

CDR3 nucleotides: TGTGCCAGTAGCAAACTCCTGGGGCCAGGCGGCACAGATACGCAGTATTTT. As protein: CASSKLLGPGGTDTQYF. The chain is built from TRBV19 and TRBJ2-3; weak D call: TRBD1 (5 bases). Germline CDR1 reads LNHDA; CDR2 reads SQIVND (reference sequence). The ends were cut back, 6 bases at V and 1 base at J, with 20 bases in the middle. This CDR3 has 17 amino acids.

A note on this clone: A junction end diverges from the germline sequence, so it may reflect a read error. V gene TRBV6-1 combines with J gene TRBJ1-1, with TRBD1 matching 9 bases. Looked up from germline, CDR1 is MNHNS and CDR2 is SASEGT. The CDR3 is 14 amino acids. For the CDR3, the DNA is TGTGCCAACAGTCGGGACAGGGACTTCACTGAAGCTTTCTTT. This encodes CANSRDRDFTEAFF.

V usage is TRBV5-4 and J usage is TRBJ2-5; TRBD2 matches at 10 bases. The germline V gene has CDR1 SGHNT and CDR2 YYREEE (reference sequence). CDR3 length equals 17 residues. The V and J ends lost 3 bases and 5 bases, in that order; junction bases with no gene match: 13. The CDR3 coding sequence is TGTGCCAGCAGCTATGGACTAGCGGACAACCATCGGGAGACCCAGTACTTC. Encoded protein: CASSYGLADNHRETQYF.

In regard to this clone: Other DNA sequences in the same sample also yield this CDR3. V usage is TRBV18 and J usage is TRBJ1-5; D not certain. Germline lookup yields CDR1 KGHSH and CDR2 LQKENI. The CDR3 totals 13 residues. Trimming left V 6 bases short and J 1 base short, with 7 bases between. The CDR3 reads CASSPESNQPQHF. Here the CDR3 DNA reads TGTGCCAGCTCCCCTGAGAGCAATCAGCCCCAGCATTTT.